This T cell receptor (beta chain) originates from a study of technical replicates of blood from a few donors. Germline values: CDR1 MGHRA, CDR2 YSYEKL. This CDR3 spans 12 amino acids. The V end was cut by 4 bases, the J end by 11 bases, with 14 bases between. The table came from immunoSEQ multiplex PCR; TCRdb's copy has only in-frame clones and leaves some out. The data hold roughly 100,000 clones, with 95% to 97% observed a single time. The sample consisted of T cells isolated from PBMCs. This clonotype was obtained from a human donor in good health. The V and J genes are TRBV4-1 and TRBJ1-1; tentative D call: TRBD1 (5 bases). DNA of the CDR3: TGCGCCAGCAGCCCGGTCCGCGGGGACGCTTTCTTT. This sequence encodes CASSPVRGDAFF.